This T cell receptor (beta chain) is from a study of patients and donors after allogeneic stem cell transplantation. The germline V gene has CDR1 SGHKS and CDR2 YYEKEE (reference sequence). Trimming took 2 bases from V and 0 from J; bases not matched to a gene: 4. The CDR3 is 16 residues long. MiXCR, run by TCRdb on the RT-PCR reads, gives a single entry per CDR3 protein. The sample yields 200,000 to 250,000 distinct CDR3 sequences, 35% to 45% seen once. This rearrangement joins TRBV5-5 to TRBJ2-2; 7 nucleotides agree with TRBD2. The clonotype was recovered from a human donor who was either an allogeneic HSCT recipient or a stem cell or donor lymphocyte infusion donor (not recorded which). It is not recorded whose cells these are; they may come from a transplant donor. Specimen: blood, either unsorted or a sorted T cell fraction (not recorded which). This chain's CDR3 is CASSFGLGPNTGELFF. The CDR3 DNA follows: TGTGCCAGCAGCTTCGGACTAGGACCGAACACCGGGGAGCTGTTTTTT.